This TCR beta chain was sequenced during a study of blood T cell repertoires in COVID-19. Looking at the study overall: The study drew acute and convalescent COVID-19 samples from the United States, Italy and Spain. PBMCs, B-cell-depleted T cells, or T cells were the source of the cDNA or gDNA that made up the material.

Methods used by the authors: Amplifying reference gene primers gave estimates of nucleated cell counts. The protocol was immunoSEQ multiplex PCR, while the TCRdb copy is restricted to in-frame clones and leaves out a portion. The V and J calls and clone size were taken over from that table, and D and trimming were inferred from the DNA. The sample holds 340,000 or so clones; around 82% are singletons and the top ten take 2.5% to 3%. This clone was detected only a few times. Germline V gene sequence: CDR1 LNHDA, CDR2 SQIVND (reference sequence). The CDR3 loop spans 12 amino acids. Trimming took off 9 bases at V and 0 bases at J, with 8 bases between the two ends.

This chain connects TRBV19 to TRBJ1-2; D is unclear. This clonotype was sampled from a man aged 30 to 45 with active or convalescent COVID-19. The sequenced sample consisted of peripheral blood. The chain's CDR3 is CASKRANYGYTF. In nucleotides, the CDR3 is TGTGCCAGCAAGAGGGCTAACTATGGCTACACCTTC.